A single sample gave rise to the 17 T cell receptor beta chains below, sequenced in a study of T cells after yellow fever vaccination. TCRdb processed the 5' RACE reads anew with MiXCR; each CDR3 protein has one entry. This table holds a few hundred thousand distinct CDR3 sequences, around 10% found once. The specimen was PBMCs, collected on the day of the first yellow fever vaccination. All receptors come from a man between 18 and 29 years old who received the YFV17D yellow fever vaccine.

This clonotype has more than one count but fewer than ten. The chain has TRBV12-3 or TRBV12-4 and TRBJ2-2, with a possible D match to TRBD1 (6 bases). CDR3 length equals 17 residues. With 0 bases removed from V and 3 bases from J, the gap between germline ends came to 14 bases. CDR3 region: CASSLALGGFDTGELFF. CDR3 DNA: TGTGCCAGCAGTTTAGCGCTAGGGGGATTCGACACCGGGGAGCTGTTTTTT.

J is TRBJ2-5 and V is TRBV11-2; 10 nucleotides line up with TRBD2. Trimming at V came to 5 bases and at J to 5 bases, leaving 17 bases not matched to a gene. This CDR3 has 18 residues. Germline V gene lookup returns CDR1 SGHAT and CDR2 FQNNGV. In DNA form, the CDR3 reads TGTGCCAGCAGCCCGATCTCGCCTAGCGGGGGATCTCGGGAGACCCAGTACTTC. This gives the protein CASSPISPSGGSRETQYF.

In nucleotides, the CDR3 is TGTGCCAGTGCGACAGGGGGCCCTGAAGCTTTCTTT. Its translation is CASATGGPEAFF. J is TRBJ1-1 and V is TRBV7-9, with 10 bases aligning to TRBD1. V was pared by 9 bases and J by 6 bases, with 4 bases of the junction left unmatched. The CDR3 extends over 12 amino acids. Germline CDR1 SEHNR, CDR2 FQNEAQ (reference sequence).

The CDR3 nucleotides read TGTGCCAGCAGTTTTCAGGGCCGGGGCTACACCTTC. This encodes CASSFQGRGYTF. This sequence joins TRBV12-3 or TRBV12-4 and TRBJ1-2; weak D call: TRBD1 (5 bases). The CDR3 covers 12 residues. Trimming removed 3 bases at V and 8 bases at J, with 10 bases between.

This clonotype was observed a few times. The chain has TRBV5-6 and TRBJ1-2; the D gene is possibly TRBD1 (6 bases). Per germline, CDR1 SGHDT and CDR2 YYEEEE. The CDR3 sequence is 13 residues long. Deletions cut 4 bases from V and 3 bases from J, with 10 bases between. The CDR3 reads CASSQGFHYGYTF. DNA of the CDR3: TGTGCCAGCAGCCAGGGGTTCCACTATGGCTACACCTTC.

This clonotype was counted only a few times. The V gene is TRBV20-1, the J gene TRBJ2-3, with D tentatively TRBD2 (6 bases). V lost 3 bases and J 4 bases, leaving 8 bases between the germline ends. From germline, CDR1 is DFQATT and CDR2 SNEGSKA (reference sequence). The CDR3 is 12 residues long. The DNA of the CDR3 is TGCAGTGCTAGTCCGGGAGCAGATACGCAGTATTTT. This codes for CSASPGADTQYF.

This clonotype appeared a few times. The chain couples TRBV4-3 to TRBJ2-1, with D unclear. The CDR3 is 15 residues long. V lost 0 bases to trimming and J lost 5 bases, with 11 bases between them. CDR1 is LGHNA and CDR2 is YSLEER in the germline V gene. This CDR3 reads CASSQDSLNHNEQFF. DNA of the CDR3: TGCGCCAGCAGCCAAGATAGCCTAAACCACAATGAGCAGTTCTTC.

In this sample, this clonotype turned up a few times. The V gene is TRBV3-1, the J gene TRBJ1-4; a weak D match, TRBD1 (6 bases). Trimming shortened V by 6 bases and J by 8 bases, and 19 bases separated the two germline ends. CDR1 LGHDT and CDR2 YNNKEL come from the germline V gene (reference sequence). The CDR3 has 15 residues. CDR3 residues: CASSPTGSGREKLFF. The CDR3 DNA follows: TGTGCCAGCAGTCCTACAGGGTCGGGACGAGAAAAACTGTTTTTT. Based on the CDR3 plus reference TRBV3-1 and TRBJ1-4, the full variable domain is DTAVSQTPKYLVTQMGNDKSIKCEQNLGHDTMYWYKQDSKKFLKIMFSYNNKELIINETVPNRFSPKSPDKAHLNLHINSLELGDSAVYFCASSPTGSGREKLFFGSGTQLSVL.

Only a few counts were recorded for this clonotype. V is TRBV6-5 and J is TRBJ2-1; a weak D match, TRBD1 (6 bases). Looked up from germline, CDR1 is MNHEY and CDR2 is SVGAGI. The CDR3 runs to 16 residues. Trimming shortened V by 4 bases and J by 0 bases, and 13 bases separated the two germline ends. The CDR3 nucleotides are TGTGCCAGCAGTTCGTGGGGGACAAGCTCCTACAATGAGCAGTTCTTC. Amino acids: CASSSWGTSSYNEQFF.

V and J are TRBV6-2 or TRBV6-3 and TRBJ2-7, with 7 positions matching TRBD1. V lost 4 bases to trimming and J lost 2 bases; unmatched junction nucleotides: 5. CDR3 size: 14 residues. CDR1 is MNHEY and CDR2 is SVGEGT in the germline V gene. This CDR3 reads CASSSWDRPYEQYV. CDR3 DNA: TGTGCCAGCAGTTCTTGGGACAGACCCTACGAGCAGTACGTC.

The chain carries TRBV10-3 and TRBJ2-2; TRBD2 aligns across 11 bases. This CDR3 spans 17 amino acids. Germline trimming cut 7 bases from V and 2 bases from J; bases unmatched to any gene: 9. Germline V gene data show CDR1 as ENHRY and CDR2 as SYGVKD. As DNA, the CDR3 is TGTGCCATCACGTCACTAGGGACTAGCGGAAACACCGGGGAGCTGTTTTTT. This sequence encodes CAITSLGTSGNTGELFF.

This clonotype was picked up a small number of times. The V and J genes are TRBV2 and TRBJ1-5; D call uncertain. The CDR3 sequence is 14 residues long. Germline-derived CDR1 and CDR2 are SNHLY and FYNNEI. V was cut by 4 bases and J by 2 bases, with 9 bases left in between. The DNA of the CDR3 is TGTGCCAGCAGTGGGGTCTCGGGCAATCAGCCCCAGCATTTT. Its translation is CASSGVSGNQPQHF. Full variable domain (rest looked up from reference TRBV2 and TRBJ1-5): EPEVTQTPSHQVTQMGQEVILRCVPISNHLYFYWYRQILGQKVEFLVSFYNNEISEKSEIFDDQFSVERPDGSNFTLKIRSTKLEDSAMYFCASSGVSGNQPQHFGDGTRLSIL.

The sample holds a few counts of this clonotype. This chain joins TRBV29-1 and TRBJ1-2; D gene uncertain. Germline CDR1 reads SQVTM; CDR2 reads ANQGSEA. The CDR3 is 12 amino acids. V lost 8 bases to trimming and J lost 2 bases, with 12 bases between them. The CDR3 DNA reads as TGCAGCTCCTCGAACACCAACTATGGCTACACCTTC. It translates to CSSSNTNYGYTF.

The genes are TRBV9 and TRBJ2-2; D gene uncertain. Germline V gene lookup returns CDR1 SGDLS and CDR2 YYNGEE. This CDR3 has 12 amino acids. V dropped 0 bases and J dropped 8 bases, with 5 bases sitting between them. CDR3 DNA: TGTGCCAGCAGCGTAGTTGGAGGGGAGCTGTTTTTT. Translation: CASSVVGGELFF.

This chain links TRBV19 with TRBJ2-2; D might be TRBD1 (5 bases). The CDR3 contains 15 residues. V gave up 6 bases and J gave up 3 bases, with 14 bases separating them. CDR1 and CDR2 from the germline V gene are LNHDA and SQIVND (reference sequence). CDR3 DNA sequence: TGTGCCAGTAGCTATCCAGGGTGGGACACCGGGGAGCTGTTTTTT. Translated, it gives CASSYPGWDTGELFF.

At least ten counts were recorded for this clonotype. The V gene is TRBV5-4, the J gene TRBJ2-1; D might be TRBD2 (6 bases). The germline CDR1 and CDR2 sequences are SGHNT and YYREEE (reference sequence). Trimming cost V 3 bases and J 5 bases, with 15 bases left between them. This CDR3 contains 15 residues. CDR3 loop: CASSSSRRGNNEQFF. The CDR3 nucleotides are TGTGCCAGCAGCTCCAGCCGGAGGGGAAACAATGAGCAGTTCTTC. Filled out from reference TRBV5-4 and TRBJ2-1, the complete variable domain reads ETGVTQSPTHLIKTRGQQVTLRCSSQSGHNTVSWYQQALGQGPQFIFQYYREEENGRGNFPPRFSGLQFPNYSSELNVNALELDDSALYLCASSSSRRGNNEQFFGPGTRLTVL.

This clonotype was observed a few times. This chain joins TRBV5-1 and TRBJ2-7; D possibly uses TRBD1 or TRBD2 (5 bases each). Germline V gene sequence: CDR1 SGHRS, CDR2 YFSETQ. There are 18 residues in the CDR3. Trimming removed 4 bases from V and 1 base from J, with 24 bases in between. CDR3 sequence (DNA): TGCGCCAGCAGCCCATCGACAGACTATAGGAGCGGATCCTACGAGCAGTACGTC. Protein product: CASSPSTDYRSGSYEQYV.